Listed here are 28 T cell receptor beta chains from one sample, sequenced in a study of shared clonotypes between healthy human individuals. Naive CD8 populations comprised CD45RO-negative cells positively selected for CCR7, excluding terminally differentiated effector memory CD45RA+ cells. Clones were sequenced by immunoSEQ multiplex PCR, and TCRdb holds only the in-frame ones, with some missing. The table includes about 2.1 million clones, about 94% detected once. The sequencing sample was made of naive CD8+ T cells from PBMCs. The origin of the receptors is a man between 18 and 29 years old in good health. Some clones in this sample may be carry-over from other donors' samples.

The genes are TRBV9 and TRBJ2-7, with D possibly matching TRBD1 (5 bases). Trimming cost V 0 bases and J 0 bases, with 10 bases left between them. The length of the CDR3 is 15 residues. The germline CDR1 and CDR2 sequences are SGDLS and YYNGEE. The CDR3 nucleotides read TGTGCCAGCAGCGTAGGGGCACAGGTCTCCTACGAGCAGTACTTC. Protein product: CASSVGAQVSYEQYF.

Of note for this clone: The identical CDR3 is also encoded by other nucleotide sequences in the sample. CDR3 residues: CASSGGTGAYEQYF. The CDR3 DNA sequence: TGTGCCAGCAGTGGGGGGACAGGGGCCTACGAGCAGTACTTC. The chain recombines TRBV6-1 with TRBJ2-7; 10 nucleotides line up with TRBD1. CDR3 length: 14 amino acids. V was pared by 4 bases and J by 2 bases, with 2 bases of the junction left unmatched. Per the germline V gene, CDR1 is MNHNS and CDR2 is SASEGT.

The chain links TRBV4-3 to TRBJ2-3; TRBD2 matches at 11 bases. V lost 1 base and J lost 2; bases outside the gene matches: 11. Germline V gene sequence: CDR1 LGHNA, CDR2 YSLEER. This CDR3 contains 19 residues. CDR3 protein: CASSQGLLLAGGNTDTQYF. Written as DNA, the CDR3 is TGCGCCAGCAGCCAAGGTCTCCTTCTAGCGGGAGGAAACACAGATACGCAGTATTTT.

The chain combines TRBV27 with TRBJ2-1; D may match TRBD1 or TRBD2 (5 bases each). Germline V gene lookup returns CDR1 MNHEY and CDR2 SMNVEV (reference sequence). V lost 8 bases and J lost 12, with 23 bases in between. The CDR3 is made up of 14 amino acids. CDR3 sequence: CASAPPGPRAGQFF. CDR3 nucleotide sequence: TGTGCCAGCGCTCCCCCGGGACCCCGGGCCGGGCAGTTCTTC.

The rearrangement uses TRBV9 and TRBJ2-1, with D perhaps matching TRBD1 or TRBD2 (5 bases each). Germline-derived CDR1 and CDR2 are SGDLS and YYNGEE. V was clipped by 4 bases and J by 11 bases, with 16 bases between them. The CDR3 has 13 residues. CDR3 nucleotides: TGTGCCAGCAGCCTAACCCAGCCGGGACAGCAGTTCTTC. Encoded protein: CASSLTQPGQQFF.

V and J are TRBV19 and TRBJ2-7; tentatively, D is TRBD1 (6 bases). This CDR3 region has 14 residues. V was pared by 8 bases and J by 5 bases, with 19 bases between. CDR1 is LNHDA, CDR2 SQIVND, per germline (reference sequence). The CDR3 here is CASPYRVEVHEQYF. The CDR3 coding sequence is TGTGCCAGTCCATACAGGGTGGAAGTCCACGAGCAGTACTTC.

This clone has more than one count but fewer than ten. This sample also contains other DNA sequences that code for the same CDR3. The CDR3 reads CASSLNGYEQYF. CDR3 nucleotides: TGTGCCAGCAGCTTAAACGGCTACGAGCAGTACTTC. This rearrangement joins TRBV7-9 to TRBJ2-7; no definite D call. Per germline, CDR1 SEHNR and CDR2 FQNEAQ (reference sequence). With 2 bases removed from V and 3 bases from J, the gap between germline ends came to 5 bases. The CDR3 is made up of 12 amino acids.

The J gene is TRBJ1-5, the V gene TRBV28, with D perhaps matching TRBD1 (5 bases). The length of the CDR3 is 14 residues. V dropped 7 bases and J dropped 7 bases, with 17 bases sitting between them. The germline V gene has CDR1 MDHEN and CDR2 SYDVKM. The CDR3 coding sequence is TGTGCCAGCACCCGGGGGGGAAGAGGACAGCCCCAGCATTTT. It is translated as CASTRGGRGQPQHF.

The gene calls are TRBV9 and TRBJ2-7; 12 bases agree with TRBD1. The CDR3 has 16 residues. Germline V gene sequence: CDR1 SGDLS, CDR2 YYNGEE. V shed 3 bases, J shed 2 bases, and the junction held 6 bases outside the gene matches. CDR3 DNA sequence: TGTGCCAGCAGCGCTCGCCGGGACAGGGGGCCCTACGAGCAGTACTTC. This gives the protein CASSARRDRGPYEQYF.

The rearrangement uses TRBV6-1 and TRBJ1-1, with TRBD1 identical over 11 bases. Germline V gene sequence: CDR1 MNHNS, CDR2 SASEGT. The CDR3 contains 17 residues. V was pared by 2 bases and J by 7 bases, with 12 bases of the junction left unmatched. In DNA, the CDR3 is TGTGCCAGCAGTGAATCGTCGTGGACAGGGGGCCAGGATGAAGCTTTCTTT. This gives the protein CASSESSWTGGQDEAFF.

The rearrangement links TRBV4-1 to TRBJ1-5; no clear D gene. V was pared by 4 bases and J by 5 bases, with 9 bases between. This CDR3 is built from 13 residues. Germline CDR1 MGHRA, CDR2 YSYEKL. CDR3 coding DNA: TGCGCCAGCAGCCGAGACAATTATCAGCCCCAGCATTTT. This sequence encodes CASSRDNYQPQHF.

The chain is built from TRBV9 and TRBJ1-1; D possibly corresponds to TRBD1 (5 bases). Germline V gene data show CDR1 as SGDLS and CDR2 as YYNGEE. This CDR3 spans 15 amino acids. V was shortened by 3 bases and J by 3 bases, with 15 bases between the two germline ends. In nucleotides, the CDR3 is TGTGCCAGCAGCGGCGGGACCTCCGGGGACACTGAAGCTTTCTTT. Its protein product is CASSGGTSGDTEAFF.

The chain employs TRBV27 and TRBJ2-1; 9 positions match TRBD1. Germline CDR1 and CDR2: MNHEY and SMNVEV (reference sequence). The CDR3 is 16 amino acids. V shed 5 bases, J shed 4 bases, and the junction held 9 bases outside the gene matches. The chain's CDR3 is CASSPHGTGTYNEQFF. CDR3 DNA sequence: TGTGCCAGCAGTCCCCATGGGACAGGGACGTACAATGAGCAGTTCTTC.

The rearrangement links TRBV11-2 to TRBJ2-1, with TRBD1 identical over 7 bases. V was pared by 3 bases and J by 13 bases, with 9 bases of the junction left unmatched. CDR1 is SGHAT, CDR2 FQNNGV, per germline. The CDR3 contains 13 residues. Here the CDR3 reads CASSLEDTGVQFF. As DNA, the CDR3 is TGTGCCAGCAGCTTGGAAGATACAGGGGTACAGTTCTTC.

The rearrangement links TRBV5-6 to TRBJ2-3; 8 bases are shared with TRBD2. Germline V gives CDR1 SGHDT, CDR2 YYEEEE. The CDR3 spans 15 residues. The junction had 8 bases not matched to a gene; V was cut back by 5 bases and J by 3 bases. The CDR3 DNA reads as TGTGCCAGCAGGTTGACTAGCGAGGTTACAGATACGCAGTATTTT. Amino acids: CASRLTSEVTDTQYF.

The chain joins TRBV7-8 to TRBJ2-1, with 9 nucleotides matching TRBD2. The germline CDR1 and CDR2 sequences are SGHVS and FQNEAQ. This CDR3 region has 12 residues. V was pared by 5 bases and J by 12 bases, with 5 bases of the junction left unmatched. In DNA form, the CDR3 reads TGTGCCAGCAGCCCCAGGCGGGAGGGGCAGTTCTTC. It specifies CASSPRREGQFF. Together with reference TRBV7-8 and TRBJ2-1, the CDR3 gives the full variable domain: GAGVSQSPRYKVAKRGQDVALRCDPISGHVSLFWYQQALGQGPEFLTYFQNEAQLDKSGLPSDRFFAERPEGSVSTLKIQRTQQEDSAVYLCASSPRREGQFFGPGTRLTVL.

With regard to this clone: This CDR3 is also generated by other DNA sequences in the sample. This CDR3 is CASSSSSYNEQFF. The CDR3 region has the DNA TGTGCCAGCAGCTCATCCTCCTACAATGAGCAGTTCTTC. The chain carries TRBV5-4 and TRBJ2-1; D uncertain. CDR1 and CDR2 from the germline V gene are SGHNT and YYREEE (reference sequence). The CDR3 has 13 amino acids. V lost 3 bases and J lost 0, with 4 bases in between.

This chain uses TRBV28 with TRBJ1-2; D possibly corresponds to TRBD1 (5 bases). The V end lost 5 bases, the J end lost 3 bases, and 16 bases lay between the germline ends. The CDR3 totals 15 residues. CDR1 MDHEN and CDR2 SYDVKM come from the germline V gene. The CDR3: CASSHRQRRDYGYTF. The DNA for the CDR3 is TGTGCCAGCAGTCACCGACAGAGAAGAGACTATGGCTACACCTTC.

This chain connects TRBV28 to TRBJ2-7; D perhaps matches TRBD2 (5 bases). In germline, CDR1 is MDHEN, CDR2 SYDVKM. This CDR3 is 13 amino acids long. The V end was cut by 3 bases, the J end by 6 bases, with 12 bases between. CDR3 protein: CASSLVREREQYF. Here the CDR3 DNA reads TGTGCCAGCAGTTTGGTCCGGGAACGCGAGCAGTACTTC.

The CDR3 sequence is CASSPGGHYNEQFF. Written as DNA, the CDR3 is TGTGCCAGCAGTCCCGGCGGGCACTACAATGAGCAGTTCTTC. This chain links TRBV25-1 with TRBJ2-1; D may be TRBD2 (5 bases). CDR1 is MGHDK, CDR2 SYGVNS, per germline. V lost 5 bases to trimming and J lost 3 bases, with 11 bases between them. The CDR3 consists of 14 residues.

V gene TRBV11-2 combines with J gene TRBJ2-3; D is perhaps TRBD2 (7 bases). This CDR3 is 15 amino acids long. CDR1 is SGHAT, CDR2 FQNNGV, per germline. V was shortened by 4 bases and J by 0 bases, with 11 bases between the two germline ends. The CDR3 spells CASSWRGGSTDTQYF. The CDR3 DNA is TGTGCCAGCAGCTGGAGGGGGGGAAGCACAGATACGCAGTATTTT.

CDR3 in DNA: TGTGCCAGCAGCAAGGGACGGAACTCTTTAGGGAGAGACTACGAGCAGTACTTC. Its translation is CASSKGRNSLGRDYEQYF. The V and J genes are TRBV5-6 and TRBJ2-7; D may be TRBD1 or TRBD2 (5 bases each). The CDR3 length is 18 residues. Germline CDR1 and CDR2: SGHDT and YYEEEE. Trimming took off 4 bases at V and 3 bases at J, with 26 bases between the two ends.

CDR3 amino acids: CASSPPETETDTQYF. CDR3 in DNA: TGTGCCAGCAGTCCGCCAGAGACAGAAACAGATACGCAGTATTTT. The V gene is TRBV27, the J gene TRBJ2-3; weak D call: TRBD1 (5 bases). The CDR3 runs to 15 residues. Germline CDR1 reads MNHEY; CDR2 reads SMNVEV (reference sequence). With 5 bases removed from V and 3 bases from J, the gap between germline ends came to 15 bases.

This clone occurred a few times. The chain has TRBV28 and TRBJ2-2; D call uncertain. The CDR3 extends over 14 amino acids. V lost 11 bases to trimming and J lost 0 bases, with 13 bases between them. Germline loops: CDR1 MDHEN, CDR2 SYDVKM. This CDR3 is CASGPLANTGELFF. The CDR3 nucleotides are TGTGCCTCCGGCCCCCTAGCGAACACCGGGGAGCTGTTTTTT. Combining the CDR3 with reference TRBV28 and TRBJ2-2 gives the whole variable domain DVKVTQSSRYLVKRTGEKVFLECVQDMDHENMFWYRQDPGLGLRLIYFSYDVKMKEKGDIPEGYSVSREKKERFSLILESASTNQTSMYLCASGPLANTGELFFGEGSRLTVL.

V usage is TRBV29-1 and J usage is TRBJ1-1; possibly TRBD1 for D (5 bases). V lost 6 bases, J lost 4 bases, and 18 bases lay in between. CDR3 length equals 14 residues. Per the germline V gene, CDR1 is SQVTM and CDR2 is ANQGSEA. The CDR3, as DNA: TGCAGCGTGAAAAATAGCTTGGGGGGCACTGAAGCTTTCTTT. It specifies CSVKNSLGGTEAFF.

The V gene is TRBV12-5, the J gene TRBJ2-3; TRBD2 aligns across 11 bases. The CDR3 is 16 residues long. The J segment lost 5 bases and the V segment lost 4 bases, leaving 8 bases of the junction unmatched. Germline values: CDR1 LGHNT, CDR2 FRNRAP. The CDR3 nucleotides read TGTGCTAGTGGTTCCACACTAGCGGGAGCAATAGATACGCAGTATTTT. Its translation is CASGSTLAGAIDTQYF.

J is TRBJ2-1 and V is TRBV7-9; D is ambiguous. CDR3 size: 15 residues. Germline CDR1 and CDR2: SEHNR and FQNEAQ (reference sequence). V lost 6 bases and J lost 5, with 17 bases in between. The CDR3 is CASRLGRYADNEQFF. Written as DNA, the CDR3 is TGTGCCAGCAGGCTCGGGCGGTACGCCGACAATGAGCAGTTCTTC.

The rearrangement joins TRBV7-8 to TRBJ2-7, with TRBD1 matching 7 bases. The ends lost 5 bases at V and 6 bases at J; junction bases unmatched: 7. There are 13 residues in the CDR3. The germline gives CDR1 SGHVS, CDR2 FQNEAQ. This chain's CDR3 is CASSKRGGSEQYF. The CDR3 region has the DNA TGTGCCAGCAGCAAACGAGGGGGCAGCGAGCAGTACTTC.